This T cell receptor beta chain was observed in a study of cytomegalovirus exposure and HLA in healthy donors (TCRdb year 2017). Looking at the study overall: An earlier analysis of around 600 of the donors reported approximately 270 Gb of sequence data and more than 90 million unique TCR beta sequences from 150 million to 200 million T cells. About 300 gigabases of sequencing data and approximately 93 million unique TCR sequences were included in an early release covering over 600 HLA-typed donors. HLA typing covered class I and class II loci at four-digit resolution. Every discovery cohort repertoire had been produced on one sequencing platform. Donor age, sex, ethnicity and CMV serostatus were compiled together with the repertoire data. Of the roughly 410 genotyped donors, 75% to 85% were placed in the genetic ancestry cluster associated with self-reported Caucasian donors. The later analysis used no new phenotypic data to find candidate immune exposures, relying instead on TCR beta sequences and their occurrence across donors. In a later genetic analysis, genome-wide SNP genotypes for about three fifths of the 666 donors were used, and that subset was treated as a discovery cohort. To decide whether each TCR beta V gene segment behaved as functional or pseudogenic, an earlier analysis of some 540 of the donors relied on high-throughput TCR beta sequencing. A later analysis re-analyzed previously published TCR beta repertoires from hundreds of donors and added high-resolution HLA genotyping to study TCR occurrence patterns. Along with the approximately 600-subject first cohort, a separate validation cohort of some 130 different subjects was used. Using immunosequencing, the study profiled T cell repertoires from 500 to 800 subjects and related those repertoires to cytomegalovirus serostatus. Typing coverage varied by locus: roughly 629-640 donors for A, B, C, DRB1 and DQB1; approximately 500 for DQA1; more than 600 for DPA1; some 470 for DPB1. About five DR-DQ haplotypes were handled as single units for association and clustering because linkage in the cohort was strong. The study aimed to test whether cataloging public T cell receptors could reveal signatures of past pathogen exposure. High-throughput TCR immunosequencing, statistical association of individual TCRs with disease status, and machine learning were combined to predict cytomegalovirus infection status. On average, over 200,000 unique TCR beta nucleotide sequences were sequenced per donor among several hundred genotyped donors of the cohort, with around 19% of those sequences being non-productive. The study at large found these results: CMV serostatus was the only immune exposure information available for the cohort. In this cohort, only TCR beta chains were sequenced, and detectable features were limited by the absence of alpha or paired-chain data. At a false discovery rate of 0.05, a later analysis linked under 20,000 TCR beta sequences to specific HLA alleles. Correlated functional status among segregating V segments might reflect linkage disequilibrium, but an unknown experimental factor could not be ruled out. Sequencing depth was assumed to be roughly uniform across donors in the presence/absence analyses, though that assumption may not hold. Because some donors lacked HLA typing at each locus, the association tests relied only on the typed subset. In a later analysis, most CMV-associated TCR beta chains were found to appear HLA-restricted, with HLA associations seemingly driven largely by CMV exposure. In both the original and validation cohorts, the classifier was reported to diagnose cytomegalovirus status with high specificity and sensitivity. In vitro tests confirmed that three of the cytomegalovirus-associated TCR beta chains recognize cytomegalovirus antigens. Some 15 rarely observed V segments, including chromosome 9 orphons, were excluded from the earlier analysis of approximately 600 of the donors because counts were too low. The 87-base-pair reads could not distinguish some IMGT-functional V segments, including TRBV6-2 and TRBV6-3, so those segments were excluded. In a later analysis, TCR association rates were found to vary across HLA loci, with the most associated TCRs seen for DRB1 alleles and the fewest for HLA-C alleles. Broadly in line with IMGT annotations, most TCR beta V segments showed up in productive rearrangements about 87% or about 30% of the time in an earlier analysis of approximately 600 of the donors. In a later genetic analysis, fewer N-insertions in productive TCRs were reported among donors in an Asian-associated ancestry cluster than the approximately 630-donor mean. A cluster of highly shared sequence variants was judged likely to be a technical artifact of the sequencing pipeline. Most TCR sequences were observed very rarely across donors, whereas some public TCRs were present in many individuals. When HLA alleles, especially DR and DQ, strongly co-occurred, attributing TCR associations to individual alleles was difficult. A further reported finding was that TCR beta sequences accurately predicted the HLA-A and HLA-B alleles for most subjects in the first cohort. According to the authors, the approach could potentially be generalized to other disease states and immunological phenotypes. An association between a missense DCLRE1C variant and V-gene and J-gene trimming of TCR beta chains was found in a later genetic analysis and replicated in an independent cohort. A total of about 180 TCR beta chains were listed by the study as associated with cytomegalovirus. In a later analysis, HLA-associated TCR beta chains were found to be more clonally expanded and to have lower generation probabilities than equally common non-associated chains. According to a later analysis, parvovirus B19, influenza, CMV and Epstein-Barr virus appeared linked to several top co-occurrence clusters.

The library came from the immunoSEQ multiplex PCR assay. A mixture of 60 forward primers for TCR Vbeta segments and 13 reverse primers for TCR Jbeta segments was used in the multiplex PCR. A multiplex PCR assay on genomic DNA amplified the CDR3 region of rearranged TCR beta genes. On the Illumina HiSeq System, the amplified TCR beta libraries were sequenced as 87-base-pair reads. The authors' pipeline ran thus. In a later analysis, tens of millions of unique TCR beta chains were counted across the approximately 640 repertoires, and approximately 9.9 million of these chains were shared by at least two donors. Raw reads were error-corrected and collapsed into unique sequences with a nearest-neighbor algorithm that merged closely related sequences to remove PCR and sequencing errors. CDR3 sequences were aligned to IMGT reference sequences to assign V, D and J gene segments. For a sequence to be retained, a match of at least six nucleotides was required to both a V gene segment and a J gene segment. A rearrangement was called productive if the CDR3 had no stop codons and remained in frame with V and J, and every other rearrangement was called non-productive. Following IMGT convention, CDR3 was defined as the stretch from the second conserved V-encoded cysteine to the conserved J-encoded phenylalanine. The earlier analysis of 500 to 650 of the donors excluded any sequence lacking an unambiguous match to a single V gene segment. In an earlier analysis of roughly 500 of the donors, V segments were called functional above 56.7% productive rearrangements and were called segregating when the between-donor standard deviation exceeded 5%. To diagnose cytomegalovirus status from the catalog of TCR beta chain sequences, a statistical classification framework was built. In a later analysis, V and J genes were assigned by comparing TCR nucleotide sequences against IMGT/GENE-DB human TR gene sequences. In a later analysis, CDR3 sequences and most-parsimonious VDJ recombination scenarios were assigned using the TCRdist pipeline. In a later analysis, every TCR beta chain was defined by the combination of its CDR3 amino acid sequence and its V-gene family, and reads without a unique V-gene family were dropped. In a later analysis, 450 to 600 highly shared, low-generation-probability nucleotide sequences were removed to address suspected cross-contamination and a sequencing artifact. In a later analysis, a clonal expansion index for each public chain was calculated from normalized within-repertoire ranks of inferred template counts. A later analysis computed generation probabilities with a VDJ recombination model fitted to out-of-frame rearrangements, and checked the results against IGoR. In a later analysis, TCR-TCR, TCR-HLA and TCR-CMV co-occurrence was scored with hypergeometric tests, and a repertoire-size bias correction was applied to TCR pairs. To estimate false discovery rates, a later analysis permuted the HLA or CMV assignments 20 times. In a later analysis, co-occurring TCRs were grouped using DBSCAN, and TCRdist sequence similarity was added for clustering within HLA-allele-positive subsets. For co-occurrence clustering, repertoires with fewer than 30,000 or more than 120,000 public chains were excluded, along with roughly five repertoires with anomalous nucleotide sharing. The source is immuneACCESS, and TCRdb retained only in-frame sequences with V and J called. Part of the clones is not carried over; for the studies checked, unresolved V genes explain less than half of this, and the remainder is unexplained. The D gene and trimming were derived from the DNA, and the V and J assignments and clone size from that table. This sample gives some 180,000 clones in total; 76% of them show up just once. The ten largest clones take up under 2% of the sample.

The germline ends are 10 bases apart after V is trimmed by 3 bases and J by 1 base. Based on the germline V gene, the CDR1 and CDR2 sequences are SGHRS and YFSETQ. The CDR3 contains 14 residues, cysteine and phenylalanine counted. Only CDR3 DNA is held: 42 bases, read in frame from base 1. In total, about 650 healthy bone marrow donors made up the cohort. Cohort members were all nominally healthy when sampled, although unrecorded immune exposures were likely present. The donor tested CMV seronegative, placing the donor among the roughly 400 seronegative members of the cohort. A peripheral blood sample was collected from each donor, and TCR beta sequencing was performed on peripheral blood mononuclear cells. Genomic DNA extraction from the blood cell samples was performed with the Qiagen DNeasy Blood Extraction Kit. The table lists this clone with a few counts. The antigen it recognizes is unknown. There are no base qualities to consult, and no much larger clone falls within one base.

The receptor was derived from a man aged 18-30 years in good health and CMV-seronegative. This chain is built from TRBV5-1 and TRBJ1-2; the D gene is perhaps TRBD1, from 6 matching bases. The sequencing input was PBMCs. The DNA sequence follows: TGCGCCAGCAGCTCGGTACAGGGTAACTATGGCTACACCTTC. Translated, it reads CASSSVQGNYGYTF.